The text below deals with one T cell receptor (beta chain). Its antigen is unknown. The sample is drawn from a study of OX40 agonist ivuxolimab in advanced cancers. Study observations and caveats: Among patients with partial responses at 0.1-3.0 mg/kg, clonal expansion was among the lowest.

Assay used: immunoSEQ multiplex PCR; TCRdb lists only in-frame clones, some missing. The sample has under 95,000 clones; about 80% are singletons. Sequences were derived from CD4+ or CD8+ T cells sorted from blood, sampled in a trial of the OX40 agonist ivuxolimab. This receptor was obtained from an adult with an advanced solid tumor such as melanoma, head and neck, liver or kidney cancer.

CDR3: CASSPIANTGELFF. The DNA of the CDR3 is TGTGCCAGCAGCCCGATAGCGAACACCGGGGAGCTGTTTTTT. The chain recombines TRBV9 with TRBJ2-2; no firm D call. Germline loops: CDR1 SGDLS, CDR2 YYNGEE. V lost 4 bases to trimming and J lost 0 bases, with 7 bases between them. This CDR3 spans 14 amino acids.